This TCR beta chain was identified in a study of beta chain features in type 1 diabetes. This clone has a handful of counts. Every participating donor gave one draw, a heparinised blood sample averaging about 120 mL. Researchers reported sorting CD4+ naive, central memory, regulatory and stem cell-like memory cells via CD45RO/CCR7/CD25/CD127/CD95/CD27. Every sorted population was more than 98% pure. Unmatched junction bases numbered 9, after V lost 4 bases and J lost 9 bases. This CDR3 comprises 15 residues. Germline values: CDR1 ENHRY, CDR2 SYGVKD. Sequenced material consisted of expressed TCRB transcripts (all of the isolated RNA was reverse transcribed). TCRdb's table, derived via immunoSEQ multiplex PCR, lists solely in-frame clones and lacks some. The sample records about 150,000 clones, 11% being singletons.

The clonotype was recovered from a man between 18 and 35 years old in good health. The chain recombines TRBV10-3 with TRBJ2-1; 10 positions agree with TRBD1. The sample comprised central memory CD4+ T cells from blood. CDR3 loop: CAISGPGQGRLEQFF. CDR3 bases: TGTGCCATCAGTGGTCCGGGACAGGGGAGGCTTGAGCAGTTCTTC.